What follows are 9 T cell receptor beta chains derived from one specimen sequenced in a study of CD8+ T cells in alopecia areata. Extracted from the samples, RNA was reverse transcribed into cDNA to serve as the sequencing template. Using immunoSEQ multiplex PCR, the repertoire was profiled, and TCRdb retains in-frame clones only, with some absent. Of around 140,000 clones listed, 86% were seen once; the top ten hold roughly 13%. Treatment specified: oral pan-JAK inhibitor, 5-10 mg twice daily. Sequencing was performed on CD8+ T cells sorted from blood, taken at week 4, from a patient treated with tofacitinib. These receptors originate from a human donor with alopecia areata.

This clone occurred a few times. The genes are TRBV9 and TRBJ2-6, with TRBD1 matching 8 bases. The germline V gene has CDR1 SGDLS and CDR2 YYNGEE. The length of the CDR3 is 19 residues. Trimming removed 3 bases from V and 0 bases from J; junction bases left unmatched: 11. The DNA of the CDR3 is TGTGCCAGCAGCGATACACTACGGGACAGGACCTCTGGGGCCAACGTCCTGACTTTC. This codes for CASSDTLRDRTSGANVLTF.

V is TRBV27 and J is TRBJ1-2, with D maybe TRBD1 (5 bases). This CDR3 has 15 residues. Trimming shortened V by 5 bases and J by 7 bases, and 20 bases separated the two germline ends. Germline CDR1 MNHEY, CDR2 SMNVEV (reference sequence). The CDR3, as DNA: TGTGCCAGCAGTCCCCTCCTGTGGCAGGGTGGTGGCTACACCTTC. Amino acids: CASSPLLWQGGGYTF.

The rearrangement links TRBV11-1 to TRBJ2-7; D is unclear. This CDR3 contains 14 residues. Germline V CDR1 and CDR2: SGHAT, FQDESV (reference sequence). Trimming stripped 3 bases from V and 0 bases from J, with 9 bases between. The CDR3 DNA reads TGTGCCAGCAGCTTTGGACCCGCCTCCTACGAGCAGTACTTC. It codes for CASSFGPASYEQYF. The full variable domain, rest sourced from reference TRBV11-1 and TRBJ2-7, is EAEVAQSPRYKITEKSQAVAFWCDPISGHATLYWYRQILGQGPELLVQFQDESVVDDSQLPKDRFSAERLKGVDSTLKIQPAELGDSAMYLCASSFGPASYEQYFGPGTRLTVT.

This chain's CDR3 is CASSLISGGEQYF. The CDR3 DNA sequence: TGTGCCAGCAGCTTAATTTCGGGAGGCGAGCAGTACTTC. V gene TRBV7-3 combines with J gene TRBJ2-7; 7 bases match TRBD2. The CDR3 is 13 residues long. The J segment lost 6 bases and the V segment lost 1 base, leaving 3 bases of the junction unmatched. The germline gives CDR1 SGHTA, CDR2 FQGTGA. The whole variable domain, remainder taken from reference TRBV7-3 and TRBJ2-7, is GAGVSQTPSNKVTEKGKYVELRCDPISGHTALYWYRQSLGQGPEFLIYFQGTGAADDSGLPNDRFFAVRPEGSVSTLKIQRTERGDSAVYLCASSLISGGEQYFGPGTRLTVT.

CDR3 bases: TGTGCCAGCAGCCATATAACGTCCGAGCAGTACTTC. The encoded protein is CASSHITSEQYF. The gene calls are TRBV14 and TRBJ2-7; unclear D gene. V lost 3 bases to trimming and J lost 6 bases, with 9 bases between them. Germline V gives CDR1 SGHDN, CDR2 FVKESK. This CDR3 region has 12 residues.

Concerning this clone: The same CDR3 is also encoded by other DNA sequences in this sample. The V and J genes are TRBV27 and TRBJ2-7; 9 bases agree with TRBD1. V shed 6 bases and J 3 bases; nucleotides not matched to a gene: 6. This CDR3 has 14 amino acids. In germline, CDR1 is MNHEY, CDR2 SMNVEV (reference sequence). CDR3 residues: CASSPGTGIYEQYF. The DNA of the CDR3 is TGTGCCAGCAGCCCCGGGACAGGGATCTACGAGCAGTACTTC.

This clone has just a few counts. The chain employs TRBV19 and TRBJ1-2, with 8 bases that match TRBD1. Germline V gene data show CDR1 as LNHDA and CDR2 as SQIVND (reference sequence). This CDR3 has 14 amino acids. With 6 bases clipped from V and 3 bases from J, the junction kept 6 bases outside the gene matches. This chain's CDR3 is CASRPGQAYYGYTF. The DNA for the CDR3 is TGTGCCAGTAGACCGGGACAGGCTTACTATGGCTACACCTTC.

V usage is TRBV7-9 and J usage is TRBJ2-3, with 7 positions matching TRBD2. With V trimmed by 3 bases and J by 2 bases, 5 bases remained unmatched. The germline gives CDR1 SEHNR, CDR2 FQNEAQ (reference sequence). The CDR3 consists of 15 residues. DNA of the CDR3: TGTGCCAGCAGCTTGTGGGGGAGGGCCACAGATACGCAGTATTTT. This codes for CASSLWGRATDTQYF.

Concerning this clone: Different DNA sequences within this sample yield the same CDR3. The chain employs TRBV7-9 and TRBJ2-7; no reliable D call. Germline V CDR1 and CDR2: SEHNR, FQNEAQ (reference sequence). With 1 base removed from V and 0 bases from J, the gap between germline ends came to 4 bases. CDR3 size: 13 residues. CDR3 region: CASSLDSSYEQYF. Written as DNA, the CDR3 is TGTGCCAGCAGCTTAGACAGCTCCTACGAGCAGTACTTC.